One sample yielded the 17 T cell receptor beta chains listed below, sequenced in a study of T cell responses to AZD1222 COVID-19 vaccine. TCRdb's copy holds only in-frame clones and misses some; the assay was immunoSEQ multiplex PCR. The sample yields about 92,000 clones, about 90% seen once. The sequencing used peripheral blood, collected on day 0 of AZD1222 vaccination. The source is an adult in good health.

The rearrangement links TRBV27 to TRBJ1-1; D unclear. V was clipped by 3 bases and J by 0 bases, with 11 bases between them. This CDR3 spans 15 amino acids. CDR1 MNHEY and CDR2 SMNVEV come from the germline V gene (reference sequence). Here the CDR3 DNA reads TGTGCCAGCAGTTTCCTAGGTACAATGAACACTGAAGCTTTCTTT. As protein: CASSFLGTMNTEAFF.

The genes are TRBV7-6 and TRBJ2-7, with D tentatively TRBD2 (5 bases). Between the trimmed V and J ends, which lost 2 bases and 5 bases, there was a span of 16 bases. Looked up from germline, CDR1 is SGHVS and CDR2 is FNYEAQ. This CDR3 is 15 amino acids long. The CDR3 coding sequence is TGTGCCAGCAGCTTATCCCCGGATAGCGTCCACGAGCAGTACTTC. It is translated as CASSLSPDSVHEQYF.

The chain is built from TRBV6-1 and TRBJ1-1, with D unclear. Germline CDR1 reads MNHNS; CDR2 reads SASEGT. Trimming shortened V by 1 base and J by 5 bases, and 8 bases separated the two germline ends. The CDR3 runs 13 residues. CDR3 sequence (DNA): TGTGCCAGCAGTGAAGGTCGGCGGACTGAAGCTTTCTTT. It yields the protein CASSEGRRTEAFF.

This chain joins TRBV6-5 and TRBJ2-7; D is perhaps TRBD1 or TRBD2 (5 bases each). V lost 7 bases and J 0 bases, leaving 13 bases between the germline ends. The CDR3 runs to 14 residues. Germline V gives CDR1 MNHEY, CDR2 SVGAGI. The CDR3 bases are TGTGCCAGCAATTGGGACCTCAACTCCTACGAGCAGTACTTC. This codes for CASNWDLNSYEQYF.

The rearrangement uses TRBV7-9 and TRBJ2-1, with D tentatively TRBD1 (6 bases). The CDR3 length is 18 residues. V was cut by 5 bases and J by 6 bases, with 26 bases left in between. Germline CDR1 SEHNR, CDR2 FQNEAQ (reference sequence). The CDR3 nucleotides are TGTGCCAGCAGCCGGATATGGAGATCCGGGACAAGCCTCAATGAGCAGTTCTTC. It is translated as CASSRIWRSGTSLNEQFF.

This clone was picked up one time. DNA for the CDR3: TGTGCCAGCAGCCAAGATGGGGACCAGAATCAGCCCCAGCATTTT. It specifies CASSQDGDQNQPQHF. The chain links TRBV4-2 to TRBJ1-5; D possibly corresponds to TRBD1 (5 bases). In germline, CDR1 is LGHNA, CDR2 YNFKEQ. V lost 0 bases and J lost 4, with 10 bases in between. The CDR3 runs 15 residues.

The rearrangement joins TRBV18 to TRBJ2-1, with 11 nucleotides matching TRBD2. The CDR3 consists of 15 residues. The germline CDR1 and CDR2 sequences are KGHSH and LQKENI. V lost 5 bases and J lost 3; bases outside the gene matches: 3. The CDR3 spells CASSTTSGDYNEQFF. The CDR3 DNA sequence: TGTGCCAGCTCAACGACTAGCGGGGACTACAATGAGCAGTTCTTC. Variable domain in full (rest from reference TRBV18 and TRBJ2-1): NAGVMQNPRHLVRRRGQEARLRCSPMKGHSHVYWYRQLPEEGLKFMVYLQKENIIDESGMPKERFSAEFPKEGPSILRIQQVVRGDSAAYFCASSTTSGDYNEQFFGPGTRLTVL.

The V gene is TRBV5-4, the J gene TRBJ2-7; D not resolved. Germline CDR1 reads SGHNT; CDR2 reads YYREEE (reference sequence). The CDR3 is made up of 14 amino acids. Trimming stripped 4 bases from V and 2 bases from J, with 13 bases between. In nucleotides, the CDR3 is TGTGCCAGCAGCGCCCGGACGAACCCCTACGAGCAGTACTTC. Translation: CASSARTNPYEQYF.

The gene calls are TRBV9 and TRBJ1-6; D perhaps matches TRBD1 (6 bases). V was trimmed by 3 bases and J by 10 bases, leaving 17 bases between them. Germline V lookup: CDR1 SGDLS, CDR2 YYNGEE. There are 15 residues in the CDR3. CDR3 nucleotides: TGTGCCAGCAGCGAGGCGGGCAGGGGAGGGTCACCCCTCCACTTT. Translation gives CASSEAGRGGSPLHF.

The chain is built from TRBV7-3 and TRBJ1-2; D call uncertain. The CDR3 length is 14 residues. Trimming stripped 1 base from V and 8 bases from J, with 14 bases between. Per the germline V gene, CDR1 is SGHTA and CDR2 is FQGTGA. CDR3 sequence: CASSLIRGIGGYTF. The CDR3 DNA is TGTGCCAGCAGCTTAATCCGAGGAATAGGGGGCTACACCTTC.

This chain connects TRBV4-3 to TRBJ1-4; D gene ambiguous. The germline CDR1 and CDR2 sequences are LGHNA and YSLEER. The CDR3 contains 16 residues. Trimming removed 4 bases at V and 5 bases at J, with 17 bases between. The CDR3 region has the DNA TGCGCCAGCAGCCCCCAGTCCCCAGGTGCCAATGAAAAACTGTTTTTT. This encodes CASSPQSPGANEKLFF.

This chain uses TRBV6-5 with TRBJ1-2; D ambiguous. Germline loops: CDR1 MNHEY, CDR2 SVGAGI. The CDR3 extends over 12 amino acids. This chain's CDR3 is CAYGGLSYGYTF. CDR3 bases: TGTGCGTATGGTGGGCTGAGCTATGGCTACACCTTC.

The chain couples TRBV12-5 to TRBJ1-1, with D unclear. The germline V gene encodes CDR1 LGHNT and CDR2 FRNRAP. The CDR3 covers 13 residues. Trimming took off 2 bases at V and 7 bases at J, with 11 bases between the two ends. CDR3 bases: TGTGCTAGTGGTTTGTCGAGCCGCGATGAAGCTTTCTTT. This encodes CASGLSSRDEAFF.

The CDR3 loop reads CASRVGTAVYEQYF. The CDR3 nucleotides read TGCGCCAGCAGAGTAGGGACCGCAGTCTACGAGCAGTACTTC. The chain uses TRBV5-1 and TRBJ2-7, with D possibly called TRBD1 or TRBD2 (5 bases each). The CDR3 sequence is 14 residues long. Germline V CDR1 and CDR2: SGHRS, YFSETQ. Trimming shortened V by 5 bases and J by 3 bases, and 15 bases separated the two germline ends. Looking up the rest from reference TRBV5-1 and TRBJ2-7 gives the full variable domain: KAGVTQTPRYLIKTRGQQVTLSCSPISGHRSVSWYQQTPGQGLQFLFEYFSETQRNKGNFPGRFSGRQFSNSRSEMNVSTLELGDSALYLCASRVGTAVYEQYFGPGTRLTVT.

Comment on this clone: A read error may account for a junction end that differs from germline. The J gene is TRBJ2-7, the V gene TRBV29-1; D not resolved. This CDR3 is 15 amino acids long. Germline-derived CDR1 and CDR2 are SQVTM and ANQGSEA. For the CDR3, the DNA is TGCAGCGCTGAACTGGCGTCAGGACCCCCTCGGGAGCAGTACTTC. This codes for CSAELASGPPREQYF.

The V and J genes are TRBV23-1 and TRBJ1-5; 9 nucleotides line up with TRBD1. TRBV23-1 falls under the ORF class, with uncertain function. The junction had 12 bases not matched to a gene; V was cut back by 6 bases and J by 0 bases. The CDR3 spans 18 residues. The CDR3: CASRIPGQGDVSNQPQHF. The CDR3 nucleotides read TGCGCCAGCAGGATTCCGGGACAGGGCGATGTTAGCAATCAGCCCCAGCATTTT.

This clone was seen only once. The V gene is TRBV12-3 or TRBV12-4, the J gene TRBJ1-2; D not certain. The CDR3 is made up of 12 amino acids. Trimming pared 7 bases from V and 4 bases from J, leaving 10 bases between. CDR3 nucleotides: TGTGCCAGCACCCCGGGGTCCTATGGCTACACCTTC. It translates to CASTPGSYGYTF.